This T cell receptor beta chain was recorded in a study of blood T cell repertoires in COVID-19. Study-wide background: Acute-phase and convalescent COVID-19 samples originated in the United States, Italy and Spain. From T cells, B-cell-depleted T cells, or PBMCs came the material, which was cDNA or gDNA.

Original handling: How many nucleated cells were present was estimated from reference gene primer amplification. Generated by immunoSEQ multiplex PCR, the TCRdb table keeps only in-frame clones and is missing some. That table gives V, J and clone size, and the DNA gave D and trimming. Among 150,000 to 180,000 clones, around 79% were seen once, and the ten largest hold around 1.5%. Sequenced sample: peripheral blood. The sequence came from a man of 80 years or more with acute or convalescent COVID-19.

The chain's CDR3 is CASSQDPYRLTGASSYNSPLHF. The CDR3 nucleotides read TGCGCCAGCAGCCAAGATCCGTATCGGTTGACAGGGGCAAGCTCCTATAATTCACCCCTCCACTTT. The chain is built from TRBV4-3 and TRBJ1-6; 8 positions match TRBD1. Germline CDR1 is LGHNA and CDR2 is YSLEER. Germline trimming cut 0 bases from V and 0 bases from J; bases unmatched to any gene: 16. The CDR3 loop spans 22 amino acids.